This is a list of T cell receptor beta chains from one sample in a study of blood T cell repertoires in COVID-19. Assay: immunoSEQ multiplex PCR; the TCRdb copy retains only in-frame clones and omits some. The sample includes about 210,000 clones, around 83% of them seen just once. Sequenced: peripheral blood. These receptors were taken from a man aged 35-49 years who had recovered from COVID-19. Each CDR3 is given with its conserved first and last residue. Each record gives: D gene, V gene, J gene, CDR3 protein. D genes are given only for firm matches.

d_call: TRBD1; v_call: TRBV5-6; j_call: TRBJ1-3; cdr3_aa: CASSLSYRGPGNTIYF
d_call: -; v_call: TRBV5-4; j_call: TRBJ2-7; cdr3_aa: CASSLRAEGYEQYF
d_call: TRBD1; v_call: TRBV6-5; j_call: TRBJ2-5; cdr3_aa: CASSYTGGGETQYF
d_call: -; v_call: TRBV6-6; j_call: TRBJ1-5; cdr3_aa: CASSGLGAGKDQPQHF
d_call: -; v_call: TRBV7-2; j_call: TRBJ1-5; cdr3_aa: CASSLQDAQPQHF
d_call: -; v_call: TRBV4-1; j_call: TRBJ2-1; cdr3_aa: CASSQAQRRDWALSYNEQFF
d_call: TRBD1; v_call: TRBV10-3; j_call: TRBJ2-7; cdr3_aa: CAISDTKPGQGNYEQYF
d_call: -; v_call: TRBV28; j_call: TRBJ2-2; cdr3_aa: CASSLIRASEYTGELFF
d_call: TRBD2; v_call: TRBV15; j_call: TRBJ2-5; cdr3_aa: CATSRGSSGDQETQYF
d_call: -; v_call: TRBV5-4; j_call: TRBJ2-3; cdr3_aa: CASSSRADTDTQYF
d_call: TRBD1; v_call: TRBV15; j_call: TRBJ1-2; cdr3_aa: CATSRVPQGGLGGYTF
d_call: -; v_call: TRBV6-6; j_call: TRBJ2-7; cdr3_aa: CASSPGGGYEQYF
d_call: -; v_call: TRBV4-3; j_call: TRBJ2-7; cdr3_aa: CASSQDWRTAAYEQYF
d_call: -; v_call: TRBV7-9; j_call: TRBJ1-3; cdr3_aa: CASSLALAGANGNTIYF
d_call: TRBD1; v_call: TRBV29-1; j_call: TRBJ1-2; cdr3_aa: CSVAGTGGGYGYTF
d_call: TRBD2; v_call: TRBV7-2; j_call: TRBJ2-7; cdr3_aa: CASSLRAGAFYEQYF
d_call: TRBD1; v_call: TRBV19; j_call: TRBJ1-1; cdr3_aa: CASTGQGAGTEAFF
d_call: TRBD1; v_call: TRBV6-2/TRBV6-3; j_call: TRBJ2-7; cdr3_aa: CASSPGQGTSSSYEQYF
d_call: -; v_call: TRBV6-5; j_call: TRBJ2-3; cdr3_aa: CASSYQGTDTQYF
d_call: TRBD2; v_call: TRBV15; j_call: TRBJ2-2; cdr3_aa: CATSSEPPGSGYGELFF
d_call: TRBD1; v_call: TRBV18; j_call: TRBJ2-7; cdr3_aa: CASSPGQNYEQYF
d_call: TRBD2; v_call: TRBV7-2; j_call: TRBJ2-5; cdr3_aa: CASSPPWGSGGQETQYF
d_call: -; v_call: TRBV5-1; j_call: TRBJ2-3; cdr3_aa: CASSFSTDTQYF
d_call: -; v_call: TRBV4-3; j_call: TRBJ2-3; cdr3_aa: CASSLDWQADTQYF
d_call: TRBD1; v_call: TRBV6-6; j_call: TRBJ1-3; cdr3_aa: CASSYTGGTGNTIYF
d_call: -; v_call: TRBV7-2; j_call: TRBJ2-3; cdr3_aa: CASSPRGTVSTDTQYF
d_call: TRBD2; v_call: TRBV5-5; j_call: TRBJ2-3; cdr3_aa: CASSLASGGARADTQYF
d_call: TRBD1; v_call: TRBV10-1; j_call: TRBJ1-1; cdr3_aa: CASSRQGSLVTEAFF
d_call: TRBD1; v_call: TRBV4-3; j_call: TRBJ2-3; cdr3_aa: CASSLLTPGQGVTDTQYF
d_call: TRBD1; v_call: TRBV5-4; j_call: TRBJ2-3; cdr3_aa: CASSFQGEDTQYF
d_call: -; v_call: TRBV5-4; j_call: TRBJ2-7; cdr3_aa: CASSLFSTLSYEQYF
d_call: -; v_call: TRBV6-5; j_call: TRBJ2-6; cdr3_aa: CASSSASTGANVLTF
d_call: -; v_call: TRBV28; j_call: TRBJ2-1; cdr3_aa: CASATGFSYNEQFF
d_call: -; v_call: TRBV27; j_call: TRBJ1-5; cdr3_aa: CASSLFPPPEGNQPQHF
d_call: -; v_call: TRBV5-1; j_call: TRBJ1-2; cdr3_aa: CASSLGSAEYGYTF
d_call: -; v_call: TRBV4-1; j_call: TRBJ2-6; cdr3_aa: CASSQDVRGFWGANVLTF
d_call: TRBD1; v_call: TRBV18; j_call: TRBJ2-7; cdr3_aa: CASSPPGQGLYEQYF